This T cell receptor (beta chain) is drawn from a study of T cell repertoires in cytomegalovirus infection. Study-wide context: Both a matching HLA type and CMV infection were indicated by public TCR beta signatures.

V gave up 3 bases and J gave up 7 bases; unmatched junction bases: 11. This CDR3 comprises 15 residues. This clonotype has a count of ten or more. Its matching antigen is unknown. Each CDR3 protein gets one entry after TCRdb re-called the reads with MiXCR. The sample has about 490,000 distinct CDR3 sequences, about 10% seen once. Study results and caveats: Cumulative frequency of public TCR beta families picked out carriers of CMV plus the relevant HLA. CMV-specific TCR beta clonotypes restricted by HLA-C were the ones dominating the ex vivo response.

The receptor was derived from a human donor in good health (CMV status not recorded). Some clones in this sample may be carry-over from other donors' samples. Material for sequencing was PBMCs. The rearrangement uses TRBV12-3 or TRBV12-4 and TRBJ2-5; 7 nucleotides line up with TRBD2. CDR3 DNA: TGTGCCAGCAGTTTTGAGGCGGGGGTCACTGGGACCCAGTACTTC. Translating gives CASSFEAGVTGTQYF.